The 4 T cell receptor beta chains presented below share a single source sample, sequenced in a study of cytotoxic CD8 clonotypes in ibrutinib-treated CLL. Sequencing used immunoSEQ multiplex PCR; TCRdb keeps in-frame clones, though not all of them. The sample has roughly 250,000 clones, around 70% seen once. Sequenced material: PBMCs, taken after 24 months of ibrutinib treatment. These receptors all stem from a human donor with chronic lymphocytic leukemia.

The chain couples TRBV4-1 to TRBJ2-7; no definite D call. The CDR3 totals 14 residues. Germline CDR1 reads MGHRA; CDR2 reads YSYEKL. The ends were cut back, 0 bases at V and 6 bases at J, with 12 bases in the middle. CDR3 sequence: CASSQESKDVEQYF. The CDR3 bases are TGCGCCAGCAGCCAAGAAAGTAAGGACGTCGAGCAGTACTTC.

J is TRBJ1-3 and V is TRBV11-2, with D perhaps matching TRBD1 (6 bases). CDR1 is SGHAT, CDR2 FQNNGV, per germline. Trimming pared 1 base from V and 7 bases from J, leaving 14 bases between. There are 15 residues in the CDR3. CDR3 loop: CASSLADRFGNTIYF. Here the CDR3 DNA reads TGTGCCAGCAGCTTAGCAGACAGGTTTGGGAACACCATATATTTT. Full variable domain (rest looked up from reference TRBV11-2 and TRBJ1-3): EAGVAQSPRYKIIEKRQSVAFWCNPISGHATLYWYQQILGQGPKLLIQFQNNGVVDDSQLPKDRFSAERLKGVDSTLKIQPAKLEDSAVYLCASSLADRFGNTIYFGEGSWLTVV.

The chain uses TRBV28 and TRBJ2-2, with 10 bases matching TRBD1. Trimming took 4 bases from V and 5 from J; bases not matched to a gene: 7. This CDR3 region has 16 residues. The germline CDR1 and CDR2 sequences are MDHEN and SYDVKM. CDR3 sequence reads: CASSSWDRGWTGELFF. The DNA of the CDR3 is TGTGCCAGCAGTTCCTGGGACAGGGGTTGGACCGGGGAGCTGTTTTTT.

This sequence joins TRBV30 and TRBJ2-2; weak D call: TRBD1 (5 bases). Trimming left V 3 bases short and J 5 bases short, with 13 bases between. Germline V gives CDR1 GTSNPN, CDR2 SVGIG (reference sequence). This CDR3 is 14 amino acids long. In nucleotides, the CDR3 is TGTGCCTGGAGGCCAGGGTCTGGGACCGGGGAGCTGTTTTTT. Translation gives CAWRPGSGTGELFF.